This T cell receptor (beta chain) was retrieved from a study of blood T cell repertoires in COVID-19. The method was immunoSEQ multiplex PCR; TCRdb's version includes in-frame clones alone and lacks a portion of them. This sample carries 120,000 to 150,000 clones, 88% of them seen once, and the ten largest clones take around 2.3%. This CDR3 spans 14 amino acids. The V end was cut by 0 bases, the J end by 1 base, with 6 bases between. Germline-derived CDR1 and CDR2 are KGHSH and LQKENI. The sequencing sample was made of peripheral blood. The gene calls are TRBV18 and TRBJ1-1; D not resolved. The clonotype originates from a human donor with COVID-19, enrolled during active disease. The donor label of this sample is uncertain. The CDR3 DNA is TGTGCCAGCTCACCACCCAGTGAGAACACTGAAGCTTTCTTT. It encodes CASSPPSENTEAFF.